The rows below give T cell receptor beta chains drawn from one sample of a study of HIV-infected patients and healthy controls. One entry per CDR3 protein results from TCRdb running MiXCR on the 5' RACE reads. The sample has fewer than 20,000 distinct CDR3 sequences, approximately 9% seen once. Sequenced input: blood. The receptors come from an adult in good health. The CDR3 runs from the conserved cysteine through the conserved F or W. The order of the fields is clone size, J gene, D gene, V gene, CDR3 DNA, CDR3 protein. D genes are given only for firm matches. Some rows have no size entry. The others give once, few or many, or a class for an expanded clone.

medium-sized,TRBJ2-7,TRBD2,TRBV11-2,TGTGCCAGCAGCTCACTAGCGGGGAGGGGCGAGCAGTACTTC,CASSSLAGRGEQYF
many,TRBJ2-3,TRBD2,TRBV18,TGTGCCAGCTCCTCCCCCGCGCGGGGGGCTTCTGATACGCAGTATTTT,CASSSPARGASDTQYF
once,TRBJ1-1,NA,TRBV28,TGTGCCAGCAGTCCCAGGGTACGCGGTGAAGCTTTCTTT,CASSPRVRGEAFF
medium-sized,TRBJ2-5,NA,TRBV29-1,TGCAGCGTTGAAGGGGGGCGAGGGGAGACCCAGTACTTC,CSVEGGRGETQYF
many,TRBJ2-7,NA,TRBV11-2,TGTGCCAGCAGCATCGGAGGCGAGCAGTACTTC,CASSIGGEQYF
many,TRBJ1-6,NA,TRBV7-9,TGTGCCAGCAGCTTCTGGGCGGACTATAATTCACCCCTCCACTTT,CASSFWADYNSPLHF
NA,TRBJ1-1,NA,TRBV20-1,TGCAGTGCTAGAGCTAACAAGAACACTGAAGCTTTCTTT,CSARANKNTEAFF
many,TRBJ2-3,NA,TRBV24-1,TGTGCCACCAGTGATTTGGGCAGCACAGATACGCAGTATTTT,CATSDLGSTDTQYF
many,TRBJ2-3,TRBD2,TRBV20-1,TGCAGTGCTAGAGAGGGTAGCGGGAGCACAGATACGCAGTATTTT,CSAREGSGSTDTQYF
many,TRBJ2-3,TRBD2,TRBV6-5,TGTGCCAGCAGTTACGTCGGAGCGGGAGGGCAGACAGATACGCAGTATTTT,CASSYVGAGGQTDTQYF
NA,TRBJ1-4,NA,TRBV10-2,TGCGCCAGCACCGGGGCTGAGCGGGCTAATGAAAAACTGTTTTTT,CASTGAERANEKLFF
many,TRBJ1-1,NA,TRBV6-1,TGTGCCAGCAGACTGGGGGGGGGCGGGATGAACACTGAAGCTTTCTTT,CASRLGGGGMNTEAFF
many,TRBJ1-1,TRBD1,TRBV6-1,TGTGCCAGCAGTTTTGACAGGGGACGGGGTGAAGCTTTCTTT,CASSFDRGRGEAFF
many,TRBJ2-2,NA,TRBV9,TGTGCCAGCAGTCCTCTTAACACCGGGGAGCTGTTTTTT,CASSPLNTGELFF
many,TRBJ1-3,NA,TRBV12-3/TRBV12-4,TGTGCCAGCAGTCCTCAGGGGATGAGCTCTGGAAACACCATATATTTT,CASSPQGMSSGNTIYF
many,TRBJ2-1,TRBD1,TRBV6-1,TGTGCCAGCAGGGACCCGGGACAGGGGGTTTACAATGAGCAGTTCTTC,CASRDPGQGVYNEQFF
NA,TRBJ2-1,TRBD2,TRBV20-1,TGCAGTGCTTCCGAGCGGGAGAGGCAGTTCTTC,CSASERERQFF
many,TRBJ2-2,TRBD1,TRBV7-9,TGTGCCAGCAGTTCATATCCCGGGACAGGGAACACCGGGGAGCTGTTTTTT,CASSSYPGTGNTGELFF
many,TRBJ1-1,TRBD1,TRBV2,TGTGCCAGCAGGCTATTCCGGGACAGGGCTCACACTGAAGCTTTCTTT,CASRLFRDRAHTEAFF
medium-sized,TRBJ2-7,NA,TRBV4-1,TGCGCCAGCAGCCCTTATTTATCATCCGACGAGCAGTACTTC,CASSPYLSSDEQYF
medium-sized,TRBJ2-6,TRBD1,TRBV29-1,TGCAGCGTTCTCACCAGGGGGCCCGGGGCCAACGTCCTGACTTTC,CSVLTRGPGANVLTF
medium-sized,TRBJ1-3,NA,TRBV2,TGTGCCAGCTCCCGAAGGACAGTTAACTCTGGAAACACCATATATTTT,CASSRRTVNSGNTIYF
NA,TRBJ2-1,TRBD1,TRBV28,TGTGCCAGCAGTAATAGTGACAGGGCAGATGAGCAGTTCTTC,CASSNSDRADEQFF
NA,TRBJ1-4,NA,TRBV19,TGTGCCAGTACCCGGGTCGGGGGAGATGAAAAACTGTTTTTT,CASTRVGGDEKLFF
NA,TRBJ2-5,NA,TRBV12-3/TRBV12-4,TGTGCCAGCAGTCCGCTCGGGCTCCAAGAGACCCAGTACTTC,CASSPLGLQETQYF
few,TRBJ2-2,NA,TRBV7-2,TGTGCCAGCAGCTCCACCGGGGAGCTGTTTTTT,CASSSTGELFF
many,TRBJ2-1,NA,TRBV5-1,TGCGCCAGCAGCTTGGACTTCGGCACAGACTCCTACAATGAGCAGTTCTTC,CASSLDFGTDSYNEQFF
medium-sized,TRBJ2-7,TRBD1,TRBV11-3,TGTGCCAGCAGCTCGGGACAGAATTCCTACGAGCAGTACTTC,CASSSGQNSYEQYF
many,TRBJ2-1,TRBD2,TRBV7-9,TGTGCCAGCAGCTTAGGGGTGCGGGAGGGCCTCTACAATGAGCAGTTCTTC,CASSLGVREGLYNEQFF
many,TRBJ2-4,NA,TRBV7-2,TGTGCCAGCAGCTTAGCGCCCCTGAAAAACATTCAGTACTTC,CASSLAPLKNIQYF
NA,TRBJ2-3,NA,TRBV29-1,TGCAGCGTTGAAGAGGATACAGATACGCAGTATTTT,CSVEEDTDTQYF
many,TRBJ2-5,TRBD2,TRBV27,TGTGCCAGCAGTTTGGGACTAGCGGAAATCGCGGAGACCCAGTACTTC,CASSLGLAEIAETQYF
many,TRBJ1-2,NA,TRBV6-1,TGTGCCAGCACCAGAATGGGGGGGCCTACTGGCTACACCTTC,CASTRMGGPTGYTF
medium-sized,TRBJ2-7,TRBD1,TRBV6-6,TGTGCCAGCAGTACCGGACCGGGACAGAGCTCCTACGAGCAGTACTTC,CASSTGPGQSSYEQYF
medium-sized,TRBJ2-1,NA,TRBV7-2,TGTGCCAGCATGCTCTTCGACTCGCAGGCGGATGAGCAGTTCTTC,CASMLFDSQADEQFF
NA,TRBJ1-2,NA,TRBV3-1,TGTGCCAGCAGCCCTGCCCCGGGGCTTAACTATGGCTACACCTTC,CASSPAPGLNYGYTF
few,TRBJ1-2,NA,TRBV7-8,TGTGCCAGCAGCTTAGTAGGCGGCGGCGGCTATGGCTACACCTTC,CASSLVGGGGYGYTF
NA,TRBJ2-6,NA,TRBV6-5,TGTGCCAGTACTGAACCTGGGGCCAACGTCCTGACTTTC,CASTEPGANVLTF
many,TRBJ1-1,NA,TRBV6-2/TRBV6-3,TGTGCCAGCACCCCGGGACAAGAAGCTTTCTTT,CASTPGQEAFF
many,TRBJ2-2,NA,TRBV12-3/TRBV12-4,TGTGCCAGCTGGGAGGAAGGGAACACCGGGGAGCTGTTTTTT,CASWEEGNTGELFF
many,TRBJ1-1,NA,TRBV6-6,TGTGCCAGCAACGGGCCGAACACTGAAGCTTTCTTT,CASNGPNTEAFF
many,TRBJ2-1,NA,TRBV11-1,TGTGCCAGCAGCTTGATTTCCACTCCAGAGGTGAATGAGCAGTTCTTC,CASSLISTPEVNEQFF
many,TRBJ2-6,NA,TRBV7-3,TGTGCCAGCAGCCAACTCGTGCAAGACTCTGGGGCCAACGTCCTGACTTTC,CASSQLVQDSGANVLTF
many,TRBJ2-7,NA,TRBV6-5,TGTGCCAGCAGCCGCGACAGTCTCTACGAGCAGTACTTC,CASSRDSLYEQYF
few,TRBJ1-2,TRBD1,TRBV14,TGTGCCAGCAGCTCCCGGACAGGGGATGGCTACACCTTC,CASSSRTGDGYTF
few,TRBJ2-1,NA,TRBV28,TGTGCCAGCAGTACCCTTACAGGGGAGGAGGATGAGCAGTTCTTC,CASSTLTGEEDEQFF
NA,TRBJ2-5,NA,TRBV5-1,TGCGCCAGCAGCTTCTCTGGCGGGGAGATAAAAGAGACCCAGTACTTC,CASSFSGGEIKETQYF
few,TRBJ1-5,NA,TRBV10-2,TGCGCCAGCAGTGAGTTGAGGTCAGGCCCCCAGCATTTT,CASSELRSGPQHF
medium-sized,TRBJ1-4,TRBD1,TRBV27,TGTGCCAGCGGTAGGGGGCGAGAAAAACTGTTTTTT,CASGRGREKLFF
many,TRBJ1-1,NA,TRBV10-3,TGTGCCATCAGCAGTGATGGCAGGAACACTGAAGCTTTCTTT,CAISSDGRNTEAFF
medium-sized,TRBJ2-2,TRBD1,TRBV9,TGTGCCAGCAGCTCGGGACAGGTCGGGGACACCGGGGAGCTGTTTTTT,CASSSGQVGDTGELFF
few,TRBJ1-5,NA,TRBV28,TGTGCCAGCAGTTTTAGACAGGTCTATAGCAATCAGCCCCAGCATTTT,CASSFRQVYSNQPQHF
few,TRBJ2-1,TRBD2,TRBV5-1,TGCGCCAGCAGCTTGTGGGGGGGTAGGGACAATGAGCAGTTCTTC,CASSLWGGRDNEQFF
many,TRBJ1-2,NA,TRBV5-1,TGCGCCAGCAGCTTGGCTCAAAGTGGTATGAGCTACACCTTC,CASSLAQSGMSYTF
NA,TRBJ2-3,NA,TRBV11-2,TGTGCCAGCAGTTCGCAGGGCCAAGGAGATACGCAGTATTTT,CASSSQGQGDTQYF
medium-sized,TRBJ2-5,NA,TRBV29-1,TGCAGCGTTGTCCGCGTTCAAGAGACCCAGTACTTC,CSVVRVQETQYF
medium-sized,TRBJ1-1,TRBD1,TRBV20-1,TGCAGTGCTAGACCCGAGACAGGGTTGGTGAGGACTGAAGCTTTCTTT,CSARPETGLVRTEAFF